Shown below are 15 T cell receptor beta chains from a single sample sequenced in a study of blood T cells in healthy people across ages. The second PCR ran about 6 to 11 cycles with a sample-barcoded 5' primer and J-beta primers. MiXCR, run by TCRdb on the 5' RACE reads, gives a single entry per CDR3 protein. In the table there are approximately 940,000 distinct CDR3 sequences, roughly 50% of which are singletons. Sample: blood. The receptors originated from a man aged 25-45 years in good health.

The sample holds a few counts of this clonotype. The V and J genes are TRBV27 and TRBJ2-1, with D hard to call. Germline CDR1 and CDR2: MNHEY and SMNVEV (reference sequence). This CDR3 comprises 14 residues. Trimming left V 4 bases short and J 11 bases short, with 18 bases between. CDR3 DNA: TGTGCCAGCAGTTCCCGTTTAGGACGGCAGAAGCAGTTCTTC. Its translation is CASSSRLGRQKQFF.

V and J are TRBV20-1 and TRBJ2-1; maybe TRBD2 (6 bases). The CDR3 length is 15 residues. Germline values: CDR1 DFQATT, CDR2 SNEGSKA (reference sequence). With 6 bases removed from V and 5 bases from J, the gap between germline ends came to 20 bases. The DNA for the CDR3 is TGCAGTGCCGTTACCTGGGACTCAGCAAACAATGAGCAGTTCTTC. Translating it yields CSAVTWDSANNEQFF.

The chain is built from TRBV6-5 and TRBJ2-3, with TRBD2 matching over 7 bases. The CDR3 is made up of 14 amino acids. V lost 6 bases and J lost 11; bases outside the gene matches: 14. CDR1 is MNHEY, CDR2 SVGAGI, per germline. The DNA of the CDR3 is TGTGCCAGCAGCCGACTTACTAGCGCAGGCTTGCAGTATTTT. It yields the protein CASSRLTSAGLQYF.

CDR3 sequence: CASSFLSRAGGYEQYF. The DNA of the CDR3 is TGTGCCAGCAGTTTTCTTTCCCGCGCAGGGGGCTACGAGCAGTACTTC. This chain connects TRBV12-3 or TRBV12-4 to TRBJ2-7, with TRBD1 matching over 7 bases. V shed 3 bases, J shed 3 bases, and the junction held 11 bases outside the gene matches. The CDR3 loop spans 16 amino acids.

This clonotype was seen a handful of times. The gene calls are TRBV25-1 and TRBJ2-3, with D perhaps TRBD1 (5 bases). CDR1 is MGHDK, CDR2 SYGVNS, per germline. This CDR3 region has 13 residues. Trimming stripped 4 bases from V and 2 bases from J, with 7 bases between. DNA for the CDR3: TGTGCCAGCAGTGGGACAACCACAGATACGCAGTATTTT. Protein product: CASSGTTTDTQYF.

This clonotype was seen a handful of times. The V and J genes are TRBV7-9 and TRBJ2-7, with D hard to call. The V gene's germline CDR1 is SEHNR and CDR2 FQNEAQ (reference sequence). This CDR3 region has 13 residues. Deletions cut 3 bases from V and 4 bases from J, with 10 bases between. This chain's CDR3 is CASSFMGLYEQYF. CDR3 coding DNA: TGTGCCAGCAGCTTCATGGGCCTTTACGAGCAGTACTTC.

A few counts support this clonotype. The chain joins TRBV20-1 to TRBJ1-5; TRBD1 matches 8 bases. The CDR3 sequence is 13 residues long. The germline gives CDR1 DFQATT, CDR2 SNEGSKA (reference sequence). V gave up 2 bases and J gave up 6 bases; unmatched junction bases: 3. The CDR3 nucleotides are TGCAGTGCTAGATCCACAGGGGGTCAGCCCCAGCATTTT. Its translation: CSARSTGGQPQHF.

The V call is TRBV20-1, the J call TRBJ1-1, with no clear D. Trimming took off 6 bases at V and 4 bases at J, with 9 bases between the two ends. CDR3 length: 11 residues. Germline V gives CDR1 DFQATT, CDR2 SNEGSKA (reference sequence). CDR3 residues: CSARPITEAFF. As DNA, the CDR3 is TGCAGTGCGAGACCCATCACTGAAGCTTTCTTT.

The chain uses TRBV4-2 and TRBJ2-7; 11 bases map to TRBD1. Germline lookup yields CDR1 LGHNA and CDR2 YNFKEQ. The V gene end was trimmed by 0 bases and the J gene end by 1 base; junction bases not matched to a gene: 8. The CDR3 extends over 18 amino acids. The CDR3 here is CASSQDESDRGLSYEQYF. DNA for the CDR3: TGTGCCAGCAGCCAAGATGAGTCGGACAGGGGGCTGTCCTACGAGCAGTACTTC.

This clonotype was recorded a few times. The chain combines TRBV20-1 with TRBJ2-7; D gene ambiguous. Germline-derived CDR1 and CDR2 are DFQATT and SNEGSKA (reference sequence). The CDR3 loop spans 12 amino acids. Trimming left V 1 base short and J 3 bases short, with 7 bases between. The CDR3 bases are TGCAGTGCTAGAGGCCCAGGCTACGAGCAGTACTTC. The encoded protein is CSARGPGYEQYF.

This clonotype was detected only a few times. A much larger clone lies a single base off, so this may be a read error. J is TRBJ2-3 and V is TRBV20-1; the D is unclear. This CDR3 region has 10 residues. The V gene's germline CDR1 is DFQATT and CDR2 SNEGSKA (reference sequence). CDR3 loop: CRAPLDTQYF. DNA of the CDR3: TGCAGGGCTCCTCTCGATACGCAGTATTTT.

For this clonotype: One end of the junction fails to match germline, which may point to a read error. The V gene is TRBV7-2, the J gene TRBJ2-1, with TRBD1 as a possible D gene (6 bases). CDR3 length: 14 amino acids. Germline values: CDR1 SGHTA, CDR2 FQGNSA. The CDR3 DNA sequence: TGTGCCAGCAGCCGAGACAACGGGGACAATGGGCAGTTCTTC. This translates into CASSRDNGDNGQFF.

This clonotype was seen a handful of times. The CDR3 here is CAISGGDGADTQYF. CDR3 sequence (DNA): TGTGCCATCAGTGGCGGGGATGGAGCAGATACGCAGTATTTT. The chain employs TRBV10-3 and TRBJ2-3, with TRBD2 as a possible D gene (6 bases). From germline, CDR1 is ENHRY and CDR2 SYGVKD. The CDR3 totals 14 residues. The V end lost 4 bases, the J end lost 4 bases, and 12 bases lay between the germline ends.

This clonotype was recorded at least ten times. The V and J genes are TRBV10-3 and TRBJ2-5; D perhaps matches TRBD2 (6 bases). CDR3 size: 16 residues. Trimming left V 5 bases short and J 2 bases short, with 18 bases between. Germline CDR1 and CDR2: ENHRY and SYGVKD. The CDR3 sequence is CAISTSAGILQETQYF. CDR3 in DNA: TGTGCCATCAGTACCTCGGCGGGGATCCTGCAAGAGACCCAGTACTTC.

This rearrangement joins TRBV11-2 to TRBJ2-1; D call uncertain. Germline CDR1 reads SGHAT; CDR2 reads FQNNGV. The CDR3 has 13 residues. V was cut by 5 bases and J by 3 bases, with 8 bases left in between. The CDR3 region has the DNA TGTGCCAGCAGCCGTCTAGGCTACAATGAGCAGTTCTTC. It yields the protein CASSRLGYNEQFF. The variable domain in full, with the rest retrieved from reference TRBV11-2 and TRBJ2-1, is EAGVAQSPRYKIIEKRQSVAFWCNPISGHATLYWYQQILGQGPKLLIQFQNNGVVDDSQLPKDRFSAERLKGVDSTLKIQPAKLEDSAVYLCASSRLGYNEQFFGPGTRLTVL.